This record concerns one TCR beta chain sequence. As yet, its antigen is unknown. The method was immunoSEQ multiplex PCR; TCRdb's version includes in-frame clones alone and lacks a portion of them. The sample comprises approximately 60,000 clones, about 73% of which are singletons, and 4.7% rests with the top ten. The sample comes from a study of a mutant IDH1 vaccine in newly diagnosed glioma. Noted time point: week 35, safety follow-up. Vaccinated patients received 300 ug of mutant IDH1 20-mer peptide per dose, with topical imiquimod. Germline V lookup: CDR1 SQVTM, CDR2 ANQGSEA. V lost 6 bases to trimming and J lost 7 bases, with 16 bases between them. CDR3 size: 13 residues.

The chain has TRBV29-1 and TRBJ2-1; D is undetermined. This sequence originates from a man aged 50 to 59 with glioma. Sequences were derived from PBMCs, sampled from a glioma patient whose treatment included an IDH1 peptide vaccine. CDR3: CSVQVRSRNEQFF. The CDR3 DNA is TGCAGCGTCCAGGTAAGGTCTCGGAATGAGCAGTTCTTC.